This T cell receptor (beta chain) is from a study of blood T cells in healthy people across ages. On the study more broadly: For every two T cells, template switching captured about one barcoded beta molecule. Study-level findings and limits: Age showed a roughly linear inverse relationship with TCR beta diversity per million T cells.

A second PCR, run for roughly 6 to 11 cycles, used a sample-barcoded 5' primer plus a J-beta primer mix. Using its own MiXCR run on the 5' RACE reads, TCRdb lists one record per CDR3 protein. The sample includes about 800,000 distinct CDR3 sequences, approximately 25% of them seen just once. The V gene's germline CDR1 is SGHVS and CDR2 FNYEAQ. The CDR3 sequence is 16 residues long. Between the trimmed V and J ends, which lost 0 bases and 3 bases, there was a span of 12 bases. A word on this clonotype: Its antigen is currently unknown.

This sample also appeared in a second study, on T cells of mothers and their children. That paper adds: According to the study, all extracted RNA entered cDNA synthesis at about 1.6 ug per 15 ul. Over 9.5 million TCR beta CDR3 reads were obtained from each mother, and approximately 3 million from each child.

V usage is TRBV7-6 and J usage is TRBJ1-5; D is possibly TRBD1 (6 bases). The material sequenced was blood. The sequence was obtained from a boy aged 5-17 years in good health. The CDR3 DNA sequence: TGTGCCAGCAGCTTAGCGATCGGACAGCTCAATCAGCCCCAGCATTTT. Translating gives CASSLAIGQLNQPQHF.